These 13 T cell receptor beta chains were sequenced from one sample in a study of CD8 T cells in ankylosing spondylitis. Study conclusions and caveats: Apparently characteristic of ankylosing spondylitis blood was a TCR beta motif (about 8 highly homologous variants).

From the 5' RACE reads, TCRdb called clonotypes with MiXCR, one entry per CDR3 protein. The table includes fewer than 450,000 distinct CDR3 sequences, approximately 17% detected once. No antigen is known for these receptors. The sequenced sample was blood, either unsorted or a sorted T cell fraction (not recorded which). Receptors originate from a male donor with ankylosing spondylitis.

This clonotype has a handful of counts. The V call is TRBV12-3 or TRBV12-4, the J call TRBJ2-4; 8 nucleotides line up with TRBD1. The CDR3 sequence is 14 residues long. V shed 6 bases, J shed 3 bases, and the junction held 4 bases outside the gene matches. The CDR3 sequence is CASSPQGGKNIQYF. The CDR3 DNA reads TGTGCCAGCAGCCCACAGGGGGGCAAAAACATTCAGTACTTC.

The V call is TRBV5-1, the J call TRBJ2-6; D might be TRBD1 or TRBD2, each matching 5 bases. This CDR3 region has 17 residues. Trimming left V 2 bases short and J 4 bases short, with 16 bases between. The V gene's germline CDR1 is SGHRS and CDR2 YFSETQ. CDR3 amino acids: CASSFSGTGLGANVLTF. The CDR3 region has the DNA TGCGCCAGCAGCTTCTCCGGGACCGGGCTAGGGGCCAACGTCCTGACTTTC.

V and J are TRBV11-2 and TRBJ2-7, with D perhaps matching TRBD2 (5 bases). The length of the CDR3 is 18 residues. CDR1 is SGHAT and CDR2 is FQNNGV in the germline V gene. V lost 4 bases, J lost 1 base, and 23 bases lay in between. The CDR3: CASSSFGAGGRGSYEQYF. CDR3 DNA sequence: TGTGCCAGCAGCTCCTTCGGAGCAGGCGGAAGAGGGTCCTACGAGCAGTACTTC.

This clonotype was recorded many times. The chain uses TRBV29-1 and TRBJ2-1, with D unclear. The germline gives CDR1 SQVTM, CDR2 ANQGSEA. The CDR3 has 16 residues. Trimming took off 7 bases at V and 1 base at J, with 20 bases between the two ends. Here the CDR3 reads CSAALSRVLSYNEQFF. Here the CDR3 DNA reads TGCAGCGCCGCCTTAAGTCGGGTGCTATCCTACAATGAGCAGTTCTTC.

This clonotype was detected only a few times. The V call is TRBV2, the J call TRBJ2-7, with no clear D. Trimming cost V 4 bases and J 3 bases, with 7 bases left between them. There are 12 residues in the CDR3. CDR1 is SNHLY and CDR2 is FYNNEI in the germline V gene. The DNA of the CDR3 is TGTGCCAGCAGTGTGACGGACTACGAGCAGTACTTC. This codes for CASSVTDYEQYF.

V is TRBV29-1 and J is TRBJ2-7; tentatively, D is TRBD2 (5 bases). This CDR3 is 14 amino acids long. Deletions cut 4 bases from V and 0 bases from J, with 13 bases between. Germline CDR1 SQVTM, CDR2 ANQGSEA. CDR3 coding DNA: TGCAGCGTTGTAACTAGGTCGAGCTCCTACGAGCAGTACTTC. This gives the protein CSVVTRSSSYEQYF.

This chain connects TRBV6-2 or TRBV6-3 to TRBJ2-1; possible D gene TRBD1, 5 bases. The ends were cut back, 3 bases at V and 8 bases at J, with 17 bases in the middle. This CDR3 spans 15 amino acids. CDR1 is MNHEY, CDR2 SVGEGT, per germline. CDR3 nucleotide sequence: TGTGCCAGCAGTTATGAAGGGGATAGCCGACATGAGCAGTTCTTC. Protein product: CASSYEGDSRHEQFF.

The chain links TRBV29-1 to TRBJ1-5; D not certain. V shed 6 bases and J shed 0 bases, with 9 bases lying between them. CDR3 length: 13 amino acids. The germline V gene encodes CDR1 SQVTM and CDR2 ANQGSEA. The DNA of the CDR3 is TGCAGCGTCCAGAGAGATAGCAATCAGCCCCAGCATTTT. It translates to CSVQRDSNQPQHF.

The chain has TRBV20-1 and TRBJ1-5; D uncertain. Germline CDR1 reads DFQATT; CDR2 reads SNEGSKA (reference sequence). This CDR3 has 15 amino acids. Trimming cost V 5 bases and J 5 bases, with 19 bases left between them. The CDR3 here is CSARKAGLEHQPQHF. The CDR3 bases are TGCAGTGCTCGAAAAGCGGGCCTTGAACATCAGCCCCAGCATTTT.

This chain uses TRBV28 with TRBJ2-1; perhaps TRBD2 as D (6 bases). The CDR3 has 13 residues. Deletions cut 6 bases from V and 9 bases from J, with 15 bases between. Germline V gene lookup returns CDR1 MDHEN and CDR2 SYDVKM. The CDR3 protein is CASSGTVRGEQFF. In DNA, the CDR3 is TGTGCCAGCAGCGGGACGGTGCGGGGTGAGCAGTTCTTC.

The chain recombines TRBV19 with TRBJ2-7; the match to TRBD1 covers 8 bases. The length of the CDR3 is 15 residues. V shed 5 bases and J 0 bases; nucleotides not matched to a gene: 6. CDR1 is LNHDA and CDR2 is SQIVND in the germline V gene (reference sequence). In nucleotides, the CDR3 is TGTGCCAGTAGTGGGACCGGGACAGGCTCCTACGAGCAGTACTTC. Protein sequence: CASSGTGTGSYEQYF.

The sample holds a few counts of this clonotype. This sequence joins TRBV24-1 and TRBJ2-2; 9 nucleotides match TRBD1. The CDR3 runs to 15 residues. Looked up from germline, CDR1 is KGHDR and CDR2 is SFDVKD. Germline trimming cut 3 bases from V and 3 bases from J; bases unmatched to any gene: 1. This chain's CDR3 is CATSDRTGDTGELFF. CDR3 DNA sequence: TGTGCCACCAGTGATCGGACAGGGGACACCGGGGAGCTGTTTTTT.

The rearrangement links TRBV5-6 to TRBJ2-1; D is unclear. V was trimmed by 1 base and J by 3 bases, leaving 5 bases between them. Germline CDR1 reads SGHDT; CDR2 reads YYEEEE. This CDR3 region has 13 residues. CDR3 residues: CASSLFIYNEQFF. CDR3 DNA: TGTGCCAGCAGCTTGTTTATCTACAATGAGCAGTTCTTC.